The 23 T cell receptor beta chains below come from one sample, sequenced in a study of patients and donors after allogeneic stem cell transplantation. In TCRdb, the RT-PCR reads were re-called with MiXCR into one record per CDR3 protein. Here the sample spans about 960,000 distinct CDR3 sequences, more than 15% being singletons. Sequencing input: blood, either unsorted or a sorted T cell fraction (not recorded which). The receptors were gathered from a human donor who was either an allogeneic HSCT recipient or a stem cell or donor lymphocyte infusion donor (not recorded which). It is not recorded whose cells these are; they may come from a transplant donor.

A few counts support this clonotype. The V gene is TRBV3-1, the J gene TRBJ2-7, with D possibly matching TRBD1 (7 bases). The V gene's germline CDR1 is LGHDT and CDR2 YNNKEL (reference sequence). The CDR3 is made up of 16 amino acids. The germline V and J ends were trimmed by 4 bases and 5 bases, with 21 bases remaining between them. CDR3 bases: TGTGCCAGCAGCCTTTATCCGGGACAGACTAGGAACGAGCAGTACTTC. Translating gives CASSLYPGQTRNEQYF.

This clonotype was seen more than once but under ten times. This sequence joins TRBV3-1 and TRBJ2-3; 8 nucleotides line up with TRBD2. In germline, CDR1 is LGHDT, CDR2 YNNKEL (reference sequence). The CDR3 consists of 13 residues. V dropped 4 bases and J dropped 13; count of bases not matched to a gene: 10. The CDR3 sequence: CASSRRGGLEKYF. CDR3 sequence (DNA): TGTGCCAGCAGCCGTCGGGGGGGGCTAGAGAAGTATTTT.

This clonotype was found a few times. V usage is TRBV29-1 and J usage is TRBJ2-2; 9 bases are shared with TRBD2. The length of the CDR3 is 16 residues. CDR1 and CDR2 (germline): SQVTM, ANQGSEA. V trimming: 4 bases; J trimming: 1 base; junction bases outside the gene matches: 7. This CDR3 is CSVGTAGGRNTGELFF. The CDR3 DNA reads TGCAGCGTTGGGACAGCGGGGGGCAGGAACACCGGGGAGCTGTTTTTT.

The CDR3, as DNA: TGTGCCAGCAGTTACGTAGGGGGTGAGCAGTTCTTC. This sequence encodes CASSYVGGEQFF. This sequence joins TRBV6-2 or TRBV6-3 and TRBJ2-1, with D perhaps TRBD1 (6 bases). Germline V lookup: CDR1 MNHEY, CDR2 SVGEGT. This CDR3 comprises 12 residues. V lost 2 bases, J lost 9 bases, and 8 bases lay in between.

This clonotype was recorded a few times. Here the CDR3 reads CASSPYRNRDEQYF. The CDR3 region has the DNA TGTGCCAGCTCACCCTACAGAAATAGGGACGAGCAGTACTTC. J is TRBJ2-7 and V is TRBV18; D is unclear. Germline CDR1 is KGHSH and CDR2 is LQKENI. This CDR3 has 14 amino acids. Between the trimmed V and J ends, which lost 3 bases and 5 bases, there was a span of 14 bases. The entire variable domain, with the rest obtained from reference TRBV18 and TRBJ2-7, is as follows: NAGVMQNPRHLVRRRGQEARLRCSPMKGHSHVYWYRQLPEEGLKFMVYLQKENIIDESGMPKERFSAEFPKEGPSILRIQQVVRGDSAAYFCASSPYRNRDEQYFGPGTRLTVT.

CDR3 DNA sequence: TGTGCCAGCAGCTGGGCCCGGGGGGGCTATGGCTACACCTTC. This encodes CASSWARGGYGYTF. The chain couples TRBV7-8 to TRBJ1-2, with D maybe TRBD1 (5 bases). Trimming removed 4 bases from V and 4 bases from J, with 13 bases in between. CDR1 and CDR2 (germline): SGHVS, FQNEAQ. The CDR3 runs 14 residues.

The chain recombines TRBV20-1 with TRBJ2-3; D possibly corresponds to TRBD2 (6 bases). V shed 1 base and J shed 6 bases, with 20 bases lying between them. CDR1 is DFQATT and CDR2 is SNEGSKA in the germline V gene (reference sequence). The CDR3 consists of 16 residues. CDR3: CSARGMGGAAWDTQYF. The CDR3 coding sequence is TGCAGTGCTAGAGGGATGGGCGGGGCCGCTTGGGATACGCAGTATTTT.

This chain connects TRBV7-2 to TRBJ1-5; D ambiguous. Trimming pared 6 bases from V and 5 bases from J, leaving 14 bases between. Germline V CDR1 and CDR2: SGHTA, FQGNSA. The CDR3 has 14 amino acids. CDR3 residues: CASRPGTLYQPQHF. CDR3 sequence (DNA): TGTGCCAGCAGGCCCGGTACGCTTTATCAGCCCCAGCATTTT.

V and J are TRBV10-3 and TRBJ2-7, with D possibly being TRBD1 (6 bases). The CDR3 has 14 amino acids. Germline V gene sequence: CDR1 ENHRY, CDR2 SYGVKD. The V gene lost 10 bases and the J gene lost 2 bases, with 18 bases spanning the gap. CDR3 in amino acids: CATKVGQSPYEQYF. The CDR3 DNA sequence: TGTGCCACGAAAGTCGGACAGTCACCCTACGAGCAGTACTTC.

This chain connects TRBV2 to TRBJ2-3; a weak D match, TRBD1 (6 bases). Germline CDR1 SNHLY, CDR2 FYNNEI. The V end was cut by 7 bases, the J end by 0 bases, with 14 bases between. There are 15 residues in the CDR3. CDR3 bases: TGTGCCAGCAAAAGCGACAGGAAGAGCACAGATACGCAGTATTTT. Translation: CASKSDRKSTDTQYF.

The genes are TRBV5-1 and TRBJ2-2; D is unclear. CDR3 length equals 12 residues. V was pared by 5 bases and J by 3 bases, with 5 bases between. Germline-derived CDR1 and CDR2 are SGHRS and YFSETQ. The CDR3 bases are TGCGCCAGCAGAAACTACACCGGGGAGCTGTTTTTT. Encoded protein: CASRNYTGELFF.

J is TRBJ2-7 and V is TRBV27, with unresolved D. V was cut by 2 bases and J by 2 bases, with 10 bases left in between. In germline, CDR1 is MNHEY, CDR2 SMNVEV (reference sequence). The CDR3 sequence is 14 residues long. The CDR3 loop is CASSLVPETYEQYF. CDR3 DNA: TGTGCCAGCAGTTTAGTTCCGGAGACCTACGAGCAGTACTTC.

The chain employs TRBV12-3 or TRBV12-4 and TRBJ1-1, with TRBD1 as a possible D gene (5 bases). There are 14 residues in the CDR3. V was trimmed by 3 bases and J by 4 bases, leaving 12 bases between them. CDR3 sequence: CASSLGGSATEAFF. The CDR3 DNA sequence: TGTGCCAGCAGTTTGGGGGGATCGGCCACTGAAGCTTTCTTT.

V usage is TRBV20-1 and J usage is TRBJ2-1, with 10 bases aligning to TRBD1. CDR3 size: 15 residues. Germline V CDR1 and CDR2: DFQATT, SNEGSKA (reference sequence). V lost 0 bases to trimming and J lost 5 bases; unmatched junction nucleotides: 4. The CDR3 is CSARDRTGGHNEQFF. CDR3 bases: TGCAGTGCTAGAGATAGGACAGGGGGGCACAATGAGCAGTTCTTC.

The chain recombines TRBV11-1 with TRBJ2-5; 8 nucleotides match TRBD2. CDR1 is SGHAT and CDR2 is FQDESV in the germline V gene (reference sequence). The CDR3 contains 17 residues. Trimming cost V 7 bases and J 0 bases; bases outside gene matches: 13. The CDR3 DNA reads TGTGCCAGCACCCAAAGGATAGCGGGGAAGTACCAAGAGACCCAGTACTTC. Protein sequence: CASTQRIAGKYQETQYF. The complete variable domain, with remaining parts taken from reference TRBV11-1 and TRBJ2-5, reads EAEVAQSPRYKITEKSQAVAFWCDPISGHATLYWYRQILGQGPELLVQFQDESVVDDSQLPKDRFSAERLKGVDSTLKIQPAELGDSAMYLCASTQRIAGKYQETQYFGPGTRLLVL.

This clonotype was observed many times. The chain is built from TRBV20-1 and TRBJ2-3; TRBD1 matches 11 bases. Looked up from germline, CDR1 is DFQATT and CDR2 is SNEGSKA (reference sequence). The CDR3 totals 16 residues. V shed 3 bases, J shed 6 bases, and the junction held 11 bases outside the gene matches. CDR3: CSARRTGGNFDDTQYF. CDR3 nucleotide sequence: TGCAGTGCTAGGCGGACAGGGGGCAATTTCGACGATACGCAGTATTTT.

The gene calls are TRBV9 and TRBJ2-5, with D perhaps matching TRBD1 or TRBD2 (5 bases each). The CDR3 totals 12 residues. Per the germline V gene, CDR1 is SGDLS and CDR2 is YYNGEE. V shed 3 bases and J shed 7 bases, with 10 bases lying between them. CDR3 residues: CASSGTGGTQYF. The CDR3 bases are TGTGCCAGCAGCGGGACTGGGGGGACCCAGTACTTC.

This chain connects TRBV24-1 to TRBJ1-2, with D unresolved. The germline V and J ends were trimmed by 3 bases and 3 bases, with 4 bases remaining between them. Germline V gene sequence: CDR1 KGHDR, CDR2 SFDVKD. This CDR3 has 12 amino acids. The CDR3 here is CATSDTDYGYTF. The CDR3 region has the DNA TGTGCCACCAGTGATACAGACTATGGCTACACCTTC.

The gene calls are TRBV27 and TRBJ2-7, with TRBD2 matching 8 bases. The CDR3 loop spans 13 amino acids. After removal of 5 bases from V and 6 bases from J, the junction contained 6 bases not matched to a gene. Per germline, CDR1 MNHEY and CDR2 SMNVEV (reference sequence). The CDR3 sequence: CASSLTGTSEQYF. CDR3 nucleotide sequence: TGTGCCAGCAGTCTAACCGGGACTAGCGAGCAGTACTTC.

The chain employs TRBV13 and TRBJ2-7; 8 nucleotides align to TRBD1. Germline lookup yields CDR1 PRHDT and CDR2 FYEKMQ (reference sequence). V gave up 5 bases and J gave up 3 bases; unmatched junction bases: 6. This CDR3 region has 14 residues. The CDR3 coding sequence is TGTGCCAGCAGCCTGTGGGACAGGTACTACGAGCAGTACTTC. Translated, it gives CASSLWDRYYEQYF. The full variable domain, rest sourced from reference TRBV13 and TRBJ2-7, is AAGVIQSPRHLIKEKRETATLKCYPIPRHDTVYWYQQGPGQDPQFLISFYEKMQSDKGSIPDRFSAQQFSDYHSELNMSSLELGDSALYFCASSLWDRYYEQYFGPGTRLTVT.

This clonotype came up a few times. The chain is built from TRBV5-1 and TRBJ2-2, with 11 bases identical to TRBD2. Looked up from germline, CDR1 is SGHRS and CDR2 is YFSETQ. J was trimmed by 3 bases and V by 7 bases; bases with no gene match: 2. The CDR3 has 14 residues. The DNA for the CDR3 is TGCGCCAGCTGGGGACTAGCGGACACCGGGGAGCTGTTTTTT. Protein product: CASWGLADTGELFF.

This clonotype was observed a handful of times. J is TRBJ2-7 and V is TRBV7-2; D uncertain. The CDR3 runs 15 residues. Trimming left V 5 bases short and J 4 bases short, with 18 bases between. CDR1 and CDR2 from the germline V gene are SGHTA and FQGNSA. CDR3 DNA sequence: TGTGCCAGCAGCCCCCGGCGTAGCCCCGTTTACGAGCAGTACTTC. Translating it yields CASSPRRSPVYEQYF. The whole variable domain, remainder taken from reference TRBV7-2 and TRBJ2-7, is GAGVSQSPSNKVTEKGKDVELRCDPISGHTALYWYRQSLGQGLEFLIYFQGNSAPDKSGLPSDRFSAERTGGSVSTLTIQRTQQEDSAVYLCASSPRRSPVYEQYFGPGTRLTVT.

V is TRBV4-3 and J is TRBJ1-5; a weak D match, TRBD1 (6 bases). CDR3 length: 15 residues. The V gene lost 0 bases and the J gene lost 6 bases, with 12 bases spanning the gap. Looked up from germline, CDR1 is LGHNA and CDR2 is YSLEER. CDR3 residues: CASSQEYRDAQPQHF. The CDR3 DNA reads as TGCGCCAGCAGCCAAGAATACAGGGATGCTCAGCCCCAGCATTTT.